These 32 T cell receptor beta chains came from one sample sequenced in a study of beta chain features in type 1 diabetes. Their specific antigens are unknown. What was sequenced were expressed TCRB transcripts, since all of the isolated RNA had been reverse transcribed. Here immunoSEQ multiplex PCR was the method, and the copy in TCRdb shows in-frame clones only, minus some. The sample contains over 600,000 clones, approximately 13% of which appear only once. Findings and caveats of the study: Type 1 diabetes patients had TCRB CDR3s that were shorter (moderately but significantly so) in all four CD4+ subsets.

Material: naive CD4+ T cells from blood. The receptors originated from a man aged 30 to 45 with type 1 diabetes.

The chain has TRBV6-5 and TRBJ1-3, with unresolved D. CDR1 is MNHEY and CDR2 is SVGAGI in the germline V gene. Deletions cut 0 bases from V and 0 bases from J, with 9 bases between. The length of the CDR3 is 16 residues. This chain's CDR3 is CASSYSIGSSGNTIYF. CDR3 DNA: TGTGCCAGCAGTTACTCGATCGGGAGCTCTGGAAACACCATATATTTT.

The chain joins TRBV29-1 to TRBJ1-5; D is unresolved. CDR1 SQVTM and CDR2 ANQGSEA come from the germline V gene. V lost 4 bases and J 0 bases, leaving 10 bases between the germline ends. The CDR3 runs 14 residues. CDR3 protein: CSVGVDSSNQPQHF. CDR3 nucleotide sequence: TGCAGCGTTGGAGTAGACTCTAGCAATCAGCCCCAGCATTTT.

The chain combines TRBV14 with TRBJ2-3; D is perhaps TRBD1 or TRBD2 (5 bases each). This CDR3 is 15 amino acids long. The germline gives CDR1 SGHDN, CDR2 FVKESK. V was shortened by 7 bases and J by 5 bases, with 19 bases between the two germline ends. The CDR3: CASTIRVGTLDTQYF. CDR3 DNA: TGTGCCAGCACCATCAGGGTGGGGACCTTAGATACGCAGTATTTT.

The chain couples TRBV5-1 to TRBJ2-3; 8 bases match TRBD1. After removal of 4 bases from V and 2 bases from J, the junction contained 6 bases not matched to a gene. Germline-derived CDR1 and CDR2 are SGHRS and YFSETQ. The CDR3 covers 15 residues. DNA of the CDR3: TGCGCCAGCAGCCGAGACAGGGGTAACACAGATACGCAGTATTTT. Protein product: CASSRDRGNTDTQYF.

J is TRBJ1-2 and V is TRBV9; tentatively, D is TRBD1 (6 bases). Trimming pared 7 bases from V and 3 bases from J, leaving 16 bases between. CDR3 length: 14 amino acids. Germline V gene sequence: CDR1 SGDLS, CDR2 YYNGEE. The CDR3 is CASGTGNGDYGYTF. DNA of the CDR3: TGTGCCAGCGGAACAGGGAATGGGGACTATGGCTACACCTTC.

The genes are TRBV7-2 and TRBJ1-2; D call uncertain. Trimming removed 5 bases from V and 3 bases from J, with 16 bases in between. Germline V gene data show CDR1 as SGHTA and CDR2 as FQGNSA. The CDR3 has 15 residues. CDR3 nucleotide sequence: TGTGCCAGCAGCCCAGGCCCGGAGACGCACTATGGCTACACCTTC. Encoded protein: CASSPGPETHYGYTF. The full variable domain, rest sourced from reference TRBV7-2 and TRBJ1-2, is GAGVSQSPSNKVTEKGKDVELRCDPISGHTALYWYRQSLGQGLEFLIYFQGNSAPDKSGLPSDRFSAERTGGSVSTLTIQRTQQEDSAVYLCASSPGPETHYGYTFGSGTRLTVV.

The chain combines TRBV6-5 with TRBJ2-5; no clear D. Trimming took off 5 bases at V and 1 base at J, with 11 bases between the two ends. Germline V gene data show CDR1 as MNHEY and CDR2 as SVGAGI. This CDR3 has 14 residues. CDR3 loop: CASSPGRPQETQYF. CDR3 bases: TGTGCCAGCAGTCCTGGACGGCCCCAAGAGACCCAGTACTTC.

This chain joins TRBV10-3 and TRBJ2-5; D is uncertain. This CDR3 region has 13 residues. Trimming shortened V by 10 bases and J by 4 bases, and 16 bases separated the two germline ends. CDR1 ENHRY and CDR2 SYGVKD come from the germline V gene. The CDR3 is CASTPGQGETQYF. The CDR3 DNA reads as TGTGCCAGCACTCCGGGCCAAGGAGAGACCCAGTACTTC.

The V and J genes are TRBV7-9 and TRBJ1-4, with TRBD1 matching 8 bases. The germline CDR1 and CDR2 sequences are SEHNR and FQNEAQ (reference sequence). Trimming at V came to 3 bases and at J to 8 bases, leaving 8 bases not matched to a gene. The CDR3 loop spans 15 amino acids. CDR3 nucleotide sequence: TGTGCCAGCAGCTTTTTCGGGACAGGCGCGGAAAAACTGTTTTTT. It translates to CASSFFGTGAEKLFF.

The J gene is TRBJ2-2, the V gene TRBV19; 12 nucleotides match TRBD2. V lost 6 bases and J lost 6; bases outside the gene matches: 5. Germline values: CDR1 LNHDA, CDR2 SQIVND (reference sequence). The length of the CDR3 is 15 residues. The DNA of the CDR3 is TGTGCCAGTAGCGGACTAGCGGGAACTCCCGGGGAGCTGTTTTTT. Protein product: CASSGLAGTPGELFF.

This clone was detected a few times. The rearrangement links TRBV9 to TRBJ2-6; D uncertain. Germline lookup yields CDR1 SGDLS and CDR2 YYNGEE. Trimming took 0 bases from V and 1 from J, leaving 8 bases between them. The CDR3 loop spans 16 amino acids. CDR3 region: CASSVATQSGANVLTF. The CDR3 coding sequence is TGTGCCAGCAGCGTAGCTACACAGTCTGGGGCCAACGTCCTGACTTTC. Full variable domain (missing parts from reference TRBV9 and TRBJ2-6): DSGVTQTPKHLITATGQRVTLRCSPRSGDLSVYWYQQSLDQGLQFLIQYYNGEERAKGNILERFSAQQFPDLHSELNLSSLELGDSALYFCASSVATQSGANVLTFGAGSRLTVL.

J is TRBJ1-2 and V is TRBV7-9; D perhaps matches TRBD1 (5 bases). Germline lookup yields CDR1 SEHNR and CDR2 FQNEAQ (reference sequence). This CDR3 has 13 amino acids. V was trimmed by 5 bases and J by 5 bases, leaving 12 bases between them. The CDR3 bases are TGTGCCAGCAGCCCCCCCGGGGGTTATGGCTACACCTTC. It specifies CASSPPGGYGYTF. The full variable domain, completed using reference TRBV7-9 and TRBJ1-2, is DTGVSQNPRHKITKRGQNVTFRCDPISEHNRLYWYRQTLGQGPEFLTYFQNEAQLEKSRLLSDRFSAERPKGSFSTLEIQRTEQGDSAMYLCASSPPGGYGYTFGSGTRLTVV.

In its sample, this clone was seen a few times. Other DNA sequences within the sample encode an identical CDR3. V and J are TRBV7-9 and TRBJ1-5, with 8 positions matching TRBD1. Germline loops: CDR1 SEHNR, CDR2 FQNEAQ (reference sequence). The CDR3 runs 17 residues. Trimming took 5 bases from V and 0 from J; bases not matched to a gene: 9. In DNA form, the CDR3 reads TGTGCCAGCAGCCCTGGGACAGGCGGGGGTAGCAATCAGCCCCAGCATTTT. This translates into CASSPGTGGGSNQPQHF.

This chain joins TRBV6-5 and TRBJ2-1, with 7 positions matching TRBD1. Germline loops: CDR1 MNHEY, CDR2 SVGAGI. V dropped 2 bases and J dropped 2; count of bases not matched to a gene: 3. This CDR3 has 15 amino acids. The CDR3 protein is CASSYQGDTYNEQFF. The CDR3, as DNA: TGTGCCAGCAGTTACCAGGGGGACACCTACAATGAGCAGTTCTTC.

As to this clone: The same CDR3 can be traced to other DNA sequences in this sample. This chain connects TRBV29-1 to TRBJ2-7; TRBD1 or TRBD2 may be the D gene (6 bases each). CDR3 length: 13 residues. From germline, CDR1 is SQVTM and CDR2 ANQGSEA. V was cut by 3 bases and J by 6 bases, with 15 bases left in between. The CDR3: CSVDRGQGGEQYF. CDR3 bases: TGCAGCGTTGATCGGGGGCAGGGCGGCGAGCAGTACTTC.

The chain employs TRBV19 and TRBJ2-3; maybe TRBD2 (5 bases). The CDR3 spans 12 residues. Germline V gives CDR1 LNHDA, CDR2 SQIVND (reference sequence). V lost 7 bases, J lost 4 bases, and 9 bases lay in between. In nucleotides, the CDR3 is TGTGCCAGTACGGGATCGCCAGATACGCAGTATTTT. Amino acid sequence: CASTGSPDTQYF.

J is TRBJ2-5 and V is TRBV7-9; TRBD1 matches 9 bases. The germline gives CDR1 SEHNR, CDR2 FQNEAQ (reference sequence). J gave up 4 bases and V 7 bases, and 7 bases lay outside the gene matches. This CDR3 has 14 amino acids. CDR3 sequence reads: CASKHRGRGETQYF. The CDR3 DNA follows: TGTGCCAGCAAGCACAGGGGGCGCGGAGAGACCCAGTACTTC.

The J gene is TRBJ2-7, the V gene TRBV5-6; 7 bases match TRBD2. V gave up 0 bases and J gave up 8 bases; unmatched junction bases: 8. From germline, CDR1 is SGHDT and CDR2 YYEEEE. CDR3 length: 14 residues. Written as DNA, the CDR3 is TGTGCCAGCAGCTTGGTATACCAGGGAGGGAAGCAGTACTTC. Protein: CASSLVYQGGKQYF.

J is TRBJ1-3 and V is TRBV15, with D possibly being TRBD1 (5 bases). Germline values: CDR1 LNHNV, CDR2 YYDKDF (reference sequence). The length of the CDR3 is 15 residues. V dropped 1 base and J dropped 2 bases, with 9 bases sitting between them. The CDR3 spells CATSRGGIPGNTIYF. The CDR3 DNA reads as TGTGCCACCAGCAGAGGGGGCATACCTGGAAACACCATATATTTT. The whole variable domain, filled in from reference TRBV15 and TRBJ1-3, reads DAMVIQNPRYQVTQFGKPVTLSCSQTLNHNVMYWYQQKSSQAPKLLFHYYDKDFNNEADTPDNFQSRRPNTSFCFLDIRSPGLGDTAMYLCATSRGGIPGNTIYFGEGSWLTVV.

The V call is TRBV10-3, the J call TRBJ2-7; 9 positions agree with TRBD1. CDR1 is ENHRY and CDR2 is SYGVKD in the germline V gene. The CDR3 is made up of 15 amino acids. After removal of 2 bases from V and 2 bases from J, the junction contained 4 bases not matched to a gene. The CDR3 here is CAISESRTGAYEQYF. The CDR3 coding sequence is TGTGCCATCAGTGAGAGCCGGACAGGGGCCTACGAGCAGTACTTC.

This chain uses TRBV7-9 with TRBJ1-1, with a tentative D call TRBD1 (5 bases). The V gene's germline CDR1 is SEHNR and CDR2 FQNEAQ (reference sequence). This CDR3 has 12 residues. Trimming pared 2 bases from V and 6 bases from J, leaving 7 bases between. The CDR3 DNA reads TGTGCCAGCAGCTTACAGGGTGCTGAAGCTTTCTTT. Amino acids: CASSLQGAEAFF.

This chain uses TRBV11-2 with TRBJ2-5; D is unresolved. CDR1 and CDR2 (germline): SGHAT, FQNNGV. The CDR3 has 12 residues. V was pared by 5 bases and J by 1 base, with 5 bases between. As DNA, the CDR3 is TGTGCCAGCAGCCGAACCCAAGAGACCCAGTACTTC. It yields the protein CASSRTQETQYF.

The chain couples TRBV27 to TRBJ1-5; possibly TRBD1 for D (5 bases). Per the germline V gene, CDR1 is MNHEY and CDR2 is SMNVEV (reference sequence). V lost 5 bases and J lost 7, with 12 bases in between. The CDR3 extends over 13 amino acids. Written as DNA, the CDR3 is TGTGCCAGCAGTCCAGACAGAACCCAGCCCCAGCATTTT. Protein: CASSPDRTQPQHF.

This clone was detected only a few times. The V gene is TRBV4-3, the J gene TRBJ2-5; TRBD1 matches at 8 bases. The CDR3 length is 18 residues. CDR1 LGHNA and CDR2 YSLEER come from the germline V gene. J lost 4 bases, V lost 3 bases, and 16 bases had no gene match. The CDR3 protein is CASSQGRRQGRIGETQYF. The DNA for the CDR3 is TGCGCCAGCAGCCAGGGGAGACGACAGGGGAGGATCGGAGAGACCCAGTACTTC.

The chain is built from TRBV19 and TRBJ1-5; the D is unclear. The CDR3 sequence is 14 residues long. CDR1 and CDR2 (germline): LNHDA, SQIVND (reference sequence). V shed 3 bases and J shed 7 bases, with 13 bases lying between them. CDR3 coding DNA: TGTGCCAGTAGTATCGGGCACTTGGAGCAGCCCCAGCATTTT. The encoded protein is CASSIGHLEQPQHF.

The chain has TRBV6-1 and TRBJ1-3, with 7 bases lining up with TRBD1. The V and J ends lost 2 bases and 0 bases, in that order; junction bases with no gene match: 10. Germline CDR1 MNHNS, CDR2 SASEGT. The CDR3 spans 18 residues. The CDR3 coding sequence is TGTGCCAGCAGTGAACGAAGGGGGCTTTTACCCTCTGGAAACACCATATATTTT. This gives the protein CASSERRGLLPSGNTIYF.

The CDR3 DNA reads as TGTGCCAGCAGCCCTACTGGGAACAATGAGCAGTTCTTC. It encodes CASSPTGNNEQFF. V gene TRBV9 combines with J gene TRBJ2-1; D unresolved. The ends were cut back, 4 bases at V and 5 bases at J, with 10 bases in the middle. The CDR3 consists of 13 residues. CDR1 is SGDLS and CDR2 is YYNGEE in the germline V gene.

V gene TRBV6-5 combines with J gene TRBJ1-1, with 8 bases that match TRBD1. The CDR3 runs 16 residues. CDR1 and CDR2 (germline): MNHEY, SVGAGI. V gave up 2 bases and J gave up 1 base; unmatched junction bases: 6. In DNA, the CDR3 is TGTGCCAGCAGTTACACCTACGGGACAGGGAACACTGAAGCTTTCTTT. It encodes CASSYTYGTGNTEAFF.

The chain joins TRBV28 to TRBJ2-1; TRBD1 agrees at 7 bases. The V gene's germline CDR1 is MDHEN and CDR2 SYDVKM. V gave up 6 bases and J gave up 3 bases; unmatched junction bases: 2. This CDR3 has 13 amino acids. CDR3: CASRGDSYNEQFF. The CDR3 nucleotides read TGTGCCAGCAGGGGGGACAGCTACAATGAGCAGTTCTTC.

This clone was observed a handful of times. The J gene is TRBJ1-6, the V gene TRBV9, with 9 bases fitting TRBD1. With 0 bases clipped from V and 8 bases from J, the junction kept 6 bases outside the gene matches. In germline, CDR1 is SGDLS, CDR2 YYNGEE. The CDR3 loop spans 16 amino acids. For the CDR3, the DNA is TGTGCCAGCAGCGTAGGGACAGGGGTCCGCGATTCACCCCTCCACTTT. Amino acid sequence: CASSVGTGVRDSPLHF.

Only a few counts were recorded for this clone. This chain joins TRBV5-1 and TRBJ2-5, with TRBD2 matching 9 bases. The V gene end was trimmed by 3 bases and the J gene end by 4 bases; junction bases not matched to a gene: 13. The CDR3 is made up of 17 amino acids. Germline CDR1 reads SGHRS; CDR2 reads YFSETQ. The CDR3 loop is CASSSGLERGEGETQYF. In nucleotides, the CDR3 is TGCGCCAGCAGCTCTGGACTTGAGCGGGGGGAAGGAGAGACCCAGTACTTC.

This clone was found a few times. V and J are TRBV5-1 and TRBJ2-1, with D hard to call. The V end was cut by 2 bases, the J end by 6 bases, with 6 bases between. Germline V gene data show CDR1 as SGHRS and CDR2 as YFSETQ. CDR3 length: 12 residues. As DNA, the CDR3 is TGCGCCAGCAGCTTTCAGGTCAATGAGCAGTTCTTC. This gives the protein CASSFQVNEQFF.